This T cell receptor (beta chain) stems from a study of CD8 T cells in Susac syndrome. The study, taken as a whole, reports: It was acknowledged by the study that relatively few individuals were included in its TCR sequencing and HLA analysis.

As concerns this clonotype: The target antigen is unknown.

Reverse transcription of about 0.45 to 1 ug RNA was carried out with random hexamers. The CDR3 of TCR beta was amplified by immunoSEQ multiplex PCR across 54 Vbeta and 13 Jbeta. TCRdb recomputed calls from the immunoSEQ multiplex PCR reads with MiXCR, one row per CDR3 protein. The table includes hundreds of thousands of distinct CDR3 sequences, 85% to 95% detected once. V was pared by 1 base and J by 7 bases, with 15 bases between. The germline V gene has CDR1 MGHRA and CDR2 YSYEKL. The CDR3 consists of 15 residues. The chain carries TRBV4-1 and TRBJ2-3; maybe TRBD1 (6 bases). The sequence derives from a human donor with Susac syndrome. The sample consisted of CD4+ T cells from PBMCs. DNA of the CDR3: TGCGCCAGCAGCCAAGGCGCAACAACAGGGAATACGCAGTATTTT. Its protein is CASSQGATTGNTQYF.